The 10 T cell receptor beta chains below were found in one sample sequenced in a study of response to subunit inactivated influenza vaccine. MiXCR, applied by TCRdb to the RT-PCR reads, yields one record per CDR3 protein. The table has 800,000 to 1,000,000 distinct CDR3 sequences, around 21% seen once. The sample was PBMCs from blood, taken roughly 5 days after vaccination. These receptor sequences come from a man aged 45-65 years who received an inactivated influenza vaccine.

The V and J genes are TRBV4-2 and TRBJ1-5; no clear D gene. Trimming pared 2 bases from V and 0 bases from J, leaving 11 bases between. This CDR3 has 16 amino acids. Per germline, CDR1 LGHNA and CDR2 YNFKEQ. The CDR3 region is CASSQRSDSSNQPQHF. The CDR3 region has the DNA TGTGCCAGCAGCCAAAGATCGGACTCTAGCAATCAGCCCCAGCATTTT.

This clonotype was counted many times. The chain recombines TRBV24-1 with TRBJ2-1; a possible D gene is TRBD2 (5 bases). V lost 2 bases and J lost 6, with 10 bases in between. The CDR3 contains 14 residues. Germline V CDR1 and CDR2: KGHDR, SFDVKD. CDR3 in amino acids: CATSDWHRGNEQFF. CDR3 coding DNA: TGTGCCACCAGTGATTGGCACCGGGGCAATGAGCAGTTCTTC.

This clonotype was found once. V usage is TRBV28 and J usage is TRBJ1-3; the D is unclear. The CDR3 loop spans 14 amino acids. Germline loops: CDR1 MDHEN, CDR2 SYDVKM. V gave up 1 base and J gave up 0 bases, with 4 bases separating them. The CDR3 sequence: CASSLFASGNTIYF. The CDR3 DNA sequence: TGTGCCAGCAGTTTATTCGCCTCTGGAAACACCATATATTTT.

The chain employs TRBV12-3 or TRBV12-4 and TRBJ2-4; 8 nucleotides match TRBD2. With V trimmed by 1 base and J by 5 bases, 7 bases remained unmatched. The CDR3 has 16 amino acids. CDR3 bases: TGTGCCAGCAGTTTAGGCGGGACTAGGCGAGAAAACATTCAGTACTTC. Translation: CASSLGGTRRENIQYF.

This clonotype turned up a few times. This chain links TRBV7-9 with TRBJ2-2; D may be TRBD1 (6 bases). The CDR3 covers 14 residues. The germline V and J ends were trimmed by 5 bases and 3 bases, with 10 bases remaining between them. CDR1 SEHNR and CDR2 FQNEAQ come from the germline V gene (reference sequence). The CDR3 protein is CASSRGQDTGELFF. The CDR3 DNA follows: TGTGCCAGCAGCAGGGGACAAGACACCGGGGAGCTGTTTTTT.

The J gene is TRBJ2-7, the V gene TRBV11-2; 7 positions agree with TRBD2. The CDR3 length is 16 residues. The V gene's germline CDR1 is SGHAT and CDR2 FQNNGV. The ends lost 0 bases at V and 5 bases at J; junction bases unmatched: 10. The CDR3 coding sequence is TGTGCCAGCAGCTTAGAATTAGCGCGGGAGCAAGACGAGCAGTACTTC. This encodes CASSLELAREQDEQYF.

The rearrangement links TRBV7-9 to TRBJ1-1; TRBD1 agrees at 8 bases. J gave up 6 bases and V 5 bases, and 8 bases lay outside the gene matches. The CDR3 spans 14 residues. Germline CDR1 is SEHNR and CDR2 is FQNEAQ (reference sequence). CDR3 sequence (DNA): TGTGCCAGCAGCACCGGACAGGGTCGCGCTGAAGCTTTCTTT. It specifies CASSTGQGRAEAFF.

This clonotype was counted a few times. The chain has TRBV5-1 and TRBJ2-3; 9 nucleotides agree with TRBD2. Germline lookup yields CDR1 SGHRS and CDR2 YFSETQ. The ends lost 4 bases at V and 1 base at J; junction bases unmatched: 7. This CDR3 is 16 amino acids long. CDR3 in amino acids: CASSRNSGSGTDTQYF. CDR3 DNA sequence: TGCGCCAGCAGCCGGAATAGCGGGAGCGGCACAGATACGCAGTATTTT.

In its sample, this clonotype was seen a few times. The V call is TRBV9, the J call TRBJ2-2, with TRBD2 matching over 8 bases. V shed 2 bases, J shed 5 bases, and the junction held 5 bases outside the gene matches. Germline CDR1 is SGDLS and CDR2 is YYNGEE. The CDR3 has 15 residues. The CDR3 DNA follows: TGTGCCAGCAGCGTCAGCGGGAGCGATACCGGGGAGCTGTTTTTT. It encodes CASSVSGSDTGELFF.

There are a few counts of this clonotype. The rearrangement uses TRBV29-1 and TRBJ2-5; D perhaps matches TRBD1 (5 bases). The CDR3 contains 15 residues. CDR1 SQVTM and CDR2 ANQGSEA come from the germline V gene. Trimming removed 3 bases at V and 1 base at J, with 15 bases between. CDR3 residues: CSVEGGHLLQETQYF. CDR3 nucleotides: TGCAGCGTTGAGGGTGGACACTTACTCCAAGAGACCCAGTACTTC. Looking up the rest from reference TRBV29-1 and TRBJ2-5 gives the full variable domain: SAVISQKPSRDICQRGTSLTIQCQVDSQVTMMFWYRQQPGQSLTLIATANQGSEATYESGFVIDKFPISRPNLTFSTLTVSNMSPEDSSIYLCSVEGGHLLQETQYFGPGTRLLVL.